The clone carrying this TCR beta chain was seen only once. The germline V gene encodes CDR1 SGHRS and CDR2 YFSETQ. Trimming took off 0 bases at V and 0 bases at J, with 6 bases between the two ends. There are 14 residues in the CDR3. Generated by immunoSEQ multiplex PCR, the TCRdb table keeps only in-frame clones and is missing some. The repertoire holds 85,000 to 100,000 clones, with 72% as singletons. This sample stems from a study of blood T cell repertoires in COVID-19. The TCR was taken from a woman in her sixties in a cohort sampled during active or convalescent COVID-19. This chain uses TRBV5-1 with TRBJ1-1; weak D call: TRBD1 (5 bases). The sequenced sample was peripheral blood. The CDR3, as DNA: TGCGCCAGCAGCTTGGGGGGCATGAACACTGAAGCTTTCTTT. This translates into CASSLGGMNTEAFF.